The 4 T cell receptor beta chains given below trace back to one sample, sequenced in a study of blood T cell repertoires in COVID-19. The data were produced by immunoSEQ multiplex PCR, yet TCRdb's version contains in-frame clones alone and is incomplete. The profile shows over 150,000 clones, roughly 80% of them singletons. The sequencing input was peripheral blood. These receptor sequences come from an elderly woman with acute or convalescent COVID-19.

The chain has TRBV2 and TRBJ1-1, with TRBD1 matching over 9 bases. Germline-derived CDR1 and CDR2 are SNHLY and FYNNEI. The V and J ends lost 5 bases and 4 bases, in that order; junction bases with no gene match: 5. CDR3 length: 14 residues. CDR3 sequence: CASSSTGGGTEAFF. The CDR3 DNA sequence: TGTGCCAGCAGTTCGACAGGGGGGGGCACTGAAGCTTTCTTT.

This chain links TRBV7-7 with TRBJ2-1; 11 bases agree with TRBD2. Germline V lookup: CDR1 SSHAT, CDR2 FNYEAQ (reference sequence). The CDR3 runs to 15 residues. Trimming removed 5 bases from V and 4 bases from J; junction bases left unmatched: 4. CDR3 residues: CASSPGLAVYNEQFF. The DNA of the CDR3 is TGTGCCAGCAGCCCGGGACTAGCGGTGTACAATGAGCAGTTCTTC.

The rearrangement uses TRBV14 and TRBJ1-4; 7 nucleotides align to TRBD1. V was clipped by 3 bases and J by 10 bases; unmatched bases: 14. There are 16 residues in the CDR3. Germline CDR1 SGHDN, CDR2 FVKESK. As DNA, the CDR3 is TGTGCCAGCAGCCACGTCTTCAGGGGGAAGAGCGGAAAACTGTTTTTT. Amino acids: CASSHVFRGKSGKLFF.

The gene calls are TRBV19 and TRBJ1-5, with 8 bases fitting TRBD1. Per germline, CDR1 LNHDA and CDR2 SQIVND (reference sequence). V lost 4 bases to trimming and J lost 5 bases; unmatched junction nucleotides: 10. This CDR3 region has 16 residues. CDR3 amino acids: CASSKRTGTGDQPQHF. CDR3 nucleotides: TGTGCCAGTAGTAAAAGAACCGGGACAGGCGATCAGCCCCAGCATTTT.